This T cell receptor (beta chain) derives from a study of CD8+ T cells in alopecia areata. Regarding this clone: Its antigen remains unknown.

RNA was extracted and reverse transcribed into cDNA as the sequencing template. The repertoire was sequenced with immunoSEQ multiplex PCR; TCRdb's copy has only in-frame clones and lacks some. The repertoire holds some 120,000 clones, with 58% as singletons. Regarding the study as a whole: In lesional scalp, particularly from alopecia totalis/universalis, clonality was higher than in normal scalp. Among patients, TCR sharing was less clear than in mice, a difference possibly due in part to HLA diversity in the patient population.

The germline V gene has CDR1 MDHEN and CDR2 SYDVKM. The CDR3 extends over 15 amino acids. V was shortened by 2 bases and J by 5 bases, with 13 bases between the two germline ends. Specimen: CD4+ T cells sorted from blood, collected at week 0. This chain connects TRBV28 to TRBJ2-1; D is undetermined. The TCR sequence derives from a human donor with alopecia areata. In DNA, the CDR3 is TGTGCCAGCAGTTTAGGTCTCCGTCGGGACAATGAGCAGTTCTTC. Its translation is CASSLGLRRDNEQFF.